This record covers a single TCR beta chain. This sample is part of a study of OX40 agonist ivuxolimab in advanced cancers. The CDR3 loop spans 14 amino acids. V lost 0 bases and J 0 bases, leaving 6 bases between the germline ends. Germline CDR1 and CDR2: SEHNR and FQNEAQ (reference sequence). Clones were read by immunoSEQ multiplex PCR, and TCRdb kept only the in-frame ones, dropping some. The data contain more than 65,000 clones, around 87% of them singletons. The TCR was taken from an adult with an advanced solid tumor such as melanoma, head and neck, liver or kidney cancer. The sequencing used CD4+ or CD8+ T cells sorted from blood, collected in a trial of the OX40 agonist ivuxolimab. The gene calls are TRBV7-9 and TRBJ2-7, with D hard to call. Written as DNA, the CDR3 is TGTGCCAGCAGCTTAGCCGCTAGCTCCTACGAGCAGTACTTC. Its translation is CASSLAASSYEQYF.